The 19 T cell receptor beta chains reported below all come from one sample, sequenced in a study of control samples from healthy donors and cancer patients. Generated by immunoSEQ multiplex PCR, the TCRdb table keeps only in-frame clones and is missing some. The table shows approximately 70,000 clones, with roughly 87% occurring only once. The sequenced material came from blood. The receptors here all came from a woman aged 45-60 years in good health.

This sequence joins TRBV4-1 and TRBJ1-5; no clear D gene. V was clipped by 1 base and J by 5 bases, with 15 bases between them. Germline V gene sequence: CDR1 MGHRA, CDR2 YSYEKL. This CDR3 spans 16 amino acids. The CDR3 protein is CASSQVRREGHQPQHF. CDR3 nucleotide sequence: TGCGCCAGCAGCCAAGTTAGAAGGGAAGGGCATCAGCCCCAGCATTTT.

V and J are TRBV18 and TRBJ2-7, with D unclear. Germline loops: CDR1 KGHSH, CDR2 LQKENI. Trimming removed 2 bases at V and 2 bases at J, with 7 bases between. This CDR3 region has 13 residues. The CDR3 loop is CASSPGIPYEQYF. The CDR3 nucleotides read TGTGCCAGCTCACCAGGAATACCCTACGAGCAGTACTTC.

The CDR3 protein is CASSPGAPTGEQYF. The CDR3 nucleotides read TGTGCCAGCAGCCCAGGAGCTCCTACGGGAGAGCAGTACTTC. The rearrangement uses TRBV27 and TRBJ2-7; maybe TRBD2 (5 bases). Trimming stripped 6 bases from V and 7 bases from J, with 19 bases between. The CDR3 sequence is 14 residues long. The germline V gene has CDR1 MNHEY and CDR2 SMNVEV (reference sequence).

This sequence joins TRBV5-6 and TRBJ1-2; D not resolved. This CDR3 contains 12 residues. Deletions cut 4 bases from V and 2 bases from J, with 6 bases between. Germline values: CDR1 SGHDT, CDR2 YYEEEE. DNA of the CDR3: TGTGCCAGCAGCGTCGGGAACTATGGCTACACCTTC. Amino acid sequence: CASSVGNYGYTF.

The V and J genes are TRBV30 and TRBJ1-2, with D perhaps matching TRBD1 (6 bases). The germline CDR1 and CDR2 sequences are GTSNPN and SVGIG (reference sequence). CDR3 length: 11 amino acids. Deletions cut 5 bases from V and 4 bases from J, with 8 bases between. CDR3 protein: CAWLTGYGYTF. The DNA for the CDR3 is TGTGCCTGGTTGACAGGCTATGGCTACACCTTC.

The chain couples TRBV5-4 to TRBJ2-1; TRBD2 is a possible D gene (5 bases). CDR1 is SGHNT and CDR2 is YYREEE in the germline V gene (reference sequence). CDR3 size: 13 residues. V dropped 4 bases and J dropped 11 bases, with 16 bases sitting between them. The CDR3 bases are TGTGCCAGCAGCCAAACCTCGGACTGGCAGCAGTTCTTC. Translation: CASSQTSDWQQFF.

This chain uses TRBV28 with TRBJ1-1, with D tentatively TRBD1 (6 bases). The CDR3 is made up of 14 amino acids. The V gene's germline CDR1 is MDHEN and CDR2 SYDVKM. V was cut by 5 bases and J by 4 bases, with 14 bases left in between. The CDR3 DNA is TGTGCCAGCAGTCCCGGGACAAAGGGCACTGAAGCTTTCTTT. Translating it yields CASSPGTKGTEAFF.

The V and J genes are TRBV12-3 or TRBV12-4 and TRBJ1-4; 11 bases line up with TRBD1. The CDR3 is 13 amino acids. The ends lost 4 bases at V and 11 bases at J; junction bases unmatched: 3. The CDR3 region is CASSSDRGRKLFF. The DNA for the CDR3 is TGTGCCAGCAGTTCGGACAGGGGGCGGAAACTGTTTTTT.

The J gene is TRBJ2-7, the V gene TRBV14, with D perhaps assigned TRBD1 or TRBD2 (5 bases each). The CDR3 loop spans 14 amino acids. V lost 1 base and J lost 6, with 13 bases in between. Germline-derived CDR1 and CDR2 are SGHDN and FVKESK. The CDR3 loop is CASSQVIGGAEQYF. The DNA of the CDR3 is TGTGCCAGCAGCCAAGTTATTGGGGGAGCCGAGCAGTACTTC.

The chain employs TRBV13 and TRBJ2-7, with D perhaps matching TRBD2 (6 bases). Trimming shortened V by 1 base and J by 6 bases, and 13 bases separated the two germline ends. The length of the CDR3 is 14 residues. Germline lookup yields CDR1 PRHDT and CDR2 FYEKMQ (reference sequence). The CDR3 DNA reads TGTGCCAGCAGCTTAGCGGGAGACGTGGGCGAGCAGTACTTC. It specifies CASSLAGDVGEQYF.

V and J are TRBV19 and TRBJ1-1; D gene ambiguous. This CDR3 is built from 13 residues. V lost 5 bases and J lost 5, with 12 bases in between. CDR1 is LNHDA, CDR2 SQIVND, per germline (reference sequence). CDR3 sequence: CASSSAEKTEAFF. Written as DNA, the CDR3 is TGTGCCAGTAGTTCCGCAGAAAAGACTGAAGCTTTCTTT. Based on the CDR3 plus reference TRBV19 and TRBJ1-1, the full variable domain is DGGITQSPKYLFRKEGQNVTLSCEQNLNHDAMYWYRQDPGQGLRLIYYSQIVNDFQKGDIAEGYSVSREKKESFPLTVTSAQKNPTAFYLCASSSAEKTEAFFGQGTRLTVV.

This clone was found a few times. The CDR3 loop reads CASSGTGGKTEAFF. In DNA, the CDR3 is TGTGCCAGCAGCGGGACAGGGGGCAAAACTGAAGCTTTCTTT. This chain uses TRBV7-9 with TRBJ1-1; 12 bases are shared with TRBD1. This CDR3 comprises 14 residues. Germline CDR1 reads SEHNR; CDR2 reads FQNEAQ (reference sequence). Trimming cost V 5 bases and J 5 bases; bases outside gene matches: 3.

CDR3 DNA: TGTGCCAGCAGTAGGGAGGGACAGAGCTATGGCTACACCTTC. Its protein is CASSREGQSYGYTF. The chain uses TRBV6-6 and TRBJ1-2; 7 bases align to TRBD1. Germline loops: CDR1 MNHNY, CDR2 SVGAGI (reference sequence). J was trimmed by 4 bases and V by 5 bases; bases with no gene match: 7. The CDR3 is 14 residues long.

This clone came up once. This chain connects TRBV3-1 (or the pseudogene TRBV3-2) to TRBJ2-3; no definite D call. This CDR3 is built from 16 residues. Germline V CDR1 and CDR2: LGHDT, YNNKEL (reference sequence). V was shortened by 1 base and J by 0 bases, with 11 bases between the two germline ends. The CDR3 DNA follows: TGTGCCAGCAGCCAAGGGGCAGGCTGGAGCACAGATACGCAGTATTTT. Amino acid sequence: CASSQGAGWSTDTQYF.

The DNA of the CDR3 is TGTGCCAGCAGTTCAGGGGGCCGGGGCTACACCTTC. It translates to CASSSGGRGYTF. This sequence joins TRBV27 and TRBJ1-2; 8 bases are shared with TRBD1. The CDR3 is 12 amino acids. The V and J ends lost 4 bases and 8 bases, in that order; junction bases with no gene match: 3. Looked up from germline, CDR1 is MNHEY and CDR2 is SMNVEV (reference sequence).

This chain links TRBV18 with TRBJ2-5; D unresolved. Germline CDR1 reads KGHSH; CDR2 reads LQKENI. V was cut by 3 bases and J by 4 bases, with 9 bases left in between. The CDR3 is made up of 13 amino acids. For the CDR3, the DNA is TGTGCCAGCTCACCCCTAACCAGAGAGACCCAGTACTTC. As protein: CASSPLTRETQYF.

This chain connects TRBV18 to TRBJ2-7, with 10 nucleotides matching TRBD2. After removal of 3 bases from V and 6 bases from J, the junction contained 17 bases not matched to a gene. The CDR3 has 18 residues. Germline V CDR1 and CDR2: KGHSH, LQKENI. The CDR3 protein is CASSPSTSGRPRLSEQYF. The CDR3 bases are TGTGCCAGCTCACCGTCGACTAGCGGGCGCCCCCGCTTAAGCGAGCAGTACTTC.

The rearrangement joins TRBV30 to TRBJ2-5; tentative D call: TRBD1 (5 bases). V was pared by 1 base and J by 2 bases, with 11 bases between. The V gene's germline CDR1 is GTSNPN and CDR2 SVGIG (reference sequence). This CDR3 is 14 amino acids long. CDR3 in amino acids: CAWSGGGAQETQYF. The CDR3, as DNA: TGTGCCTGGAGTGGGGGCGGAGCGCAAGAGACCCAGTACTTC.

The V call is TRBV7-2, the J call TRBJ2-5, with a tentative D call TRBD2 (5 bases). The CDR3 covers 14 residues. V gave up 1 base and J gave up 4 bases, with 10 bases separating them. Looked up from germline, CDR1 is SGHTA and CDR2 is FQGNSA. CDR3 coding DNA: TGTGCCAGCAGCTTAGTGAGTGAGGGAGAGACCCAGTACTTC. This gives the protein CASSLVSEGETQYF.